This T cell receptor beta chain was captured in a study of T cells in Graves' hyperthyroidism and ophthalmopathy (dated by TCRdb to 2018 to 2020). Study-level background: Peripheral blood was collected at initial diagnosis, before any treatment. To identify distinguishing TCR V-J signatures, a discovery cohort of around 100 patients was used, comprising under 45 with Graves' ophthalmopathy and approximately 58 with stable Graves' hyperthyroidism. Prospective prediction of ophthalmopathy was tested in an independent validation cohort consisting of about 20 hyperthyroidism patients and around 16 patients who later progressed to ophthalmopathy. The 100 discovery patients were divided at random into training and test sets in a 7:3 ratio. In addition, the study compared T-cell repertoires in thyroid tissue and in blood from a handful of Graves' hyperthyroidism patients. After sampling, hyperthyroidism patients received methimazole starting at 30 mg daily, and ophthalmopathy patients received high-dose intravenous methylprednisolone. The paper describes TCR Vbeta CDR3 sequencing of more than 120 peripheral blood samples, made up of 40 to 45 ophthalmopathy patients, around 78 hyperthyroidism patients and 17 progressor patients.

In the ophthalmopathy patients, disease was moderately to severely active, with a Clinical Activity Score of 3 or more, a NOSPECS grade of 4 or more, and a duration of less than 3 months. Patients with uncontrolled infections, other autoimmune diseases, pregnancy or lactation were excluded. Clinical symptoms, serum thyroxine and TRAb, thyroid ultrasound, and orbital computed tomography formed the basis for the diagnoses. Ficoll-Paque density gradient centrifugation was used to isolate PBMCs from under 11 ml of fresh peripheral blood. Total RNA was extracted using Trizol reagent, and RNA quality was assessed on an Agilent 2100 Bioanalyzer. Study-wide conclusions, independent of this receptor: No statistical method was used to fix the sample size in advance, and group allocation was not hidden from the investigators. Blood samples also contained most of the expanded thyroid clonotypes (frequency above 0.001), which suggests that blood repertoires may reflect thyroid immune responses. In validation, the model predicted progression to ophthalmopathy a median of about 6.5 months before onset, with around 70% sensitivity and about 72% specificity. In cross-validation, a model built on a 13 V-J signature told ophthalmopathy apart from stable hyperthyroidism with 87.88% sensitivity and roughly 83% specificity, and in testing the same model reached 80%/75%.

The TCR beta CDR3 regions were amplified from RNA transcripts. For the first round of RT-PCR on the TCR CDR3, the HTBI primer set was used together with the Qiagen OneStep RT-PCR kit. The libraries were constructed in a second round of multiplex PCR and then size-selected and purified. Paired-end sequencing of the libraries was performed with 100 bp reads on an Illumina HiSeq2000. From the authors' description of their analysis: SOAPnuke was used to process the raw data, throwing out any read that contained adapters or uncalled bases, had a mean Phred below 15, or lacked an exact constant-primer or identifier match. High-quality paired reads were merged using COPE v1.2.5, and each unique nucleotide sequence was defined as a clonotype. MiTCR v1.1 was used to align clonotypes to the IMGT TRBV, TRBD and TRBJ reference segments. The analysis was restricted to V-J combinations with a frequency above 0.0001, which together covered 99.2% of the repertoires. A TCS score was defined as the ratio between F50 (clonal expansion) and ExV (chaos), using BLOSUM62-based TCRdist between CDR3 peptides within each V-J. Welch's t-statistics and random forest reduced some 510 V-J features to fewer than 15, which were used in a naive Bayes classifier (R e1071). The raw public reads went through TCRdb reprocessing: fastp at Q25, MiXCR clone calling, in-frame beta chains kept. CDR3 protein sequences are deduplicated, and each keeps its most common genes and DNA. Here the V and J calls rest on TCRdb's processing, not on the authors' analysis. The sample table holds 500,000 or so distinct CDR3 sequences, of which more than 15% were seen once. The ten largest clones capture roughly 18% of the sample.

This clonotype was recorded at least ten times. Its antigen target is currently unknown. No per-base quality is available; no much larger clone lies one base away. The sample consisted of blood. This TCR came from a woman aged 18 to 35 with Graves' ophthalmopathy.

The CDR3 region has the sequence CASSPPAPQSVFF. The DNA reads TGTGCCAGCAGCCCACCGGCACCTCAATCGGTTTTCTTT. Recombination connected TRBV28 to TRBJ1-1; too little of a D gene remains to name it. V and J are truncated by 6 bases and 13 bases respectively, leaving an intervening sequence of 21 bases. Its CDR3 holds 13 amino acids, cysteine through phenylalanine. The retained sequence is limited to the CDR3, 39 bases, with the frame set at the first base. Based on the germline V gene, the CDR1 and CDR2 sequences are MDHEN and SYDVKM.